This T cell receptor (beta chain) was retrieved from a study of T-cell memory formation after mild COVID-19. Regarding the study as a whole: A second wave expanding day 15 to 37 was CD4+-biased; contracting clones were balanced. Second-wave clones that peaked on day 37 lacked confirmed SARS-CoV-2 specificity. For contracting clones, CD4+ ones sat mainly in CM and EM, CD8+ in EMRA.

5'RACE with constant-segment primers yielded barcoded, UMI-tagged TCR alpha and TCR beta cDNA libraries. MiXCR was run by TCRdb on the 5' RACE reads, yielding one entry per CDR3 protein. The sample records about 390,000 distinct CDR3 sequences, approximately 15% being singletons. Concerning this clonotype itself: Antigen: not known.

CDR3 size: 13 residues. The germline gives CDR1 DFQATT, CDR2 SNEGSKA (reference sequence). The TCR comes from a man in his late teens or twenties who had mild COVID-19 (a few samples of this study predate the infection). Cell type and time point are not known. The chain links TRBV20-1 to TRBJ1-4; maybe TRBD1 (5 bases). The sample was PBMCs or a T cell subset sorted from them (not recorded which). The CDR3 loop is CSVYGRGNEKLFF. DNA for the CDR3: TGCAGCGTGTACGGGAGGGGAAATGAAAAACTGTTTTTT.